These 7 T cell receptor beta chains originate from one sample sequenced in a study of neurological immune-mediated disorders. TCRdb re-analysed the 5' RACE reads in MiXCR, keeping a single row per CDR3 protein. The data show around 37,000 distinct CDR3 sequences, with about 3.3% seen just once and roughly 8.2% held by the top ten. Indicated time point: longitudinal time-point 1 (baseline). The sequenced sample was PBMCs. These TCRs come from a woman aged 55-69 years with multiple sclerosis.

This clonotype was seen ten or more times. The CDR3 sequence: CASSAGVSYGYTF. Here the CDR3 DNA reads TGTGCCAGCAGCGCAGGGGTCAGCTATGGCTACACCTTC. This rearrangement joins TRBV9 to TRBJ1-2, with a weak D call TRBD1 (6 bases). The germline gives CDR1 SGDLS, CDR2 YYNGEE. The CDR3 is 13 residues long. With 3 bases removed from V and 4 bases from J, the gap between germline ends came to 10 bases. Combining the CDR3 with reference TRBV9 and TRBJ1-2 gives the whole variable domain DSGVTQTPKHLITATGQRVTLRCSPRSGDLSVYWYQQSLDQGLQFLIQYYNGEERAKGNILERFSAQQFPDLHSELNLSSLELGDSALYFCASSAGVSYGYTFGSGTRLTVV.

The table lists this clonotype with many counts. V gene TRBV20-1 combines with J gene TRBJ2-2; unclear D gene. CDR3 size: 17 residues. In germline, CDR1 is DFQATT, CDR2 SNEGSKA (reference sequence). Trimming removed 5 bases from V and 1 base from J, with 20 bases in between. The CDR3, as DNA: TGCAGTGCTCCGCGGCGACTTTCGGCAGGGAACACCGGGGAGCTGTTTTTT. It yields the protein CSAPRRLSAGNTGELFF.

The table lists this clonotype with many counts. The genes are TRBV5-1 and TRBJ2-5, with D perhaps TRBD1 (6 bases). Germline CDR1 reads SGHRS; CDR2 reads YFSETQ. V lost 2 bases, J lost 2 bases, and 10 bases lay in between. There are 14 residues in the CDR3. The CDR3 DNA reads TGCGCCAGCAGCTTTGGTCAGGGGCAAGAGACCCAGTACTTC. It yields the protein CASSFGQGQETQYF.

This clonotype has a handful of counts. A much larger clone lies one base from this, so it may be a read error. The rearrangement uses TRBV20-1 and TRBJ1-4; D may be TRBD1 (6 bases). Trimming took 3 bases from V and 5 from J, leaving 10 bases between them. The CDR3 extends over 13 amino acids. CDR1 is DFQATT and CDR2 is SNEGSKA in the germline V gene (reference sequence). This CDR3 is CSARGGLNEKLFF. The DNA for the CDR3 is TGCAGTGCTAGGGGGGGGCTGAATGAAAAACTGTTTTTT.

The sample holds a few counts of this clonotype. V is TRBV10-2 and J is TRBJ2-5; D might be TRBD2 (7 bases). CDR1 is WSHSY and CDR2 is SAAADI in the germline V gene. This CDR3 has 15 residues. Trimming removed 2 bases from V and 2 bases from J, with 12 bases in between. The CDR3 here is CASSEGGAVQETQYF. CDR3 bases: TGCGCCAGCAGTGAGGGGGGGGCAGTACAAGAGACCCAGTACTTC.

The table lists this clonotype with many counts. This chain links TRBV6-5 with TRBJ1-2, with D hard to call. The CDR3 loop spans 15 amino acids. Germline assignment: CDR1 MNHEY and CDR2 SVGAGI. The V and J ends lost 0 bases and 4 bases respectively, with 12 bases between them. CDR3 nucleotide sequence: TGTGCCAGCAGTTACTCCAGCGATACTTCCTATGGCTACACCTTC. Its protein is CASSYSSDTSYGYTF.

This chain uses TRBV7-2 with TRBJ2-1; TRBD1 matches at 10 bases. The CDR3 sequence is 14 residues long. V lost 5 bases, J lost 7 bases, and 5 bases stayed unmatched. CDR1 is SGHTA and CDR2 is FQGNSA in the germline V gene. As DNA, the CDR3 is TGTGCCAGCAGCAGGGACAGGGGATATAATGAGCAGTTCTTC. It is translated as CASSRDRGYNEQFF.